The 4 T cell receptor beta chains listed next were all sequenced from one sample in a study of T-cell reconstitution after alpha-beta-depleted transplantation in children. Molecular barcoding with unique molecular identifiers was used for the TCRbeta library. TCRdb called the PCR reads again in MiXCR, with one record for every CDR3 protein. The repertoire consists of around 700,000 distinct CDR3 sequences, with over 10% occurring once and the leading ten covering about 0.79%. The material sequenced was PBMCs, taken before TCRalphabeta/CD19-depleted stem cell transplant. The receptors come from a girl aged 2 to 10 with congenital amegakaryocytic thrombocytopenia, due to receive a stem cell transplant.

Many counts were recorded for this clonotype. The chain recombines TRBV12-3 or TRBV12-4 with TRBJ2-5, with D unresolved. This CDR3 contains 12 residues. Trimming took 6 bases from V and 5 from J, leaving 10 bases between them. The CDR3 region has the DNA TGTGCCAGCAGGCAAGGTGGGGAGACCCAGTACTTC. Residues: CASRQGGETQYF.

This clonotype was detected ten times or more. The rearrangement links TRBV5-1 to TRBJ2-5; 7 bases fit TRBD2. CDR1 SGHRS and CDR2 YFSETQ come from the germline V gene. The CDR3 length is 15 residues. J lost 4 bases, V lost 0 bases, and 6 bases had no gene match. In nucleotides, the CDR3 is TGCGCCAGCAGCTTGGGCGGGAGATTATCAGAGACCCAGTACTTC. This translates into CASSLGGRLSETQYF.

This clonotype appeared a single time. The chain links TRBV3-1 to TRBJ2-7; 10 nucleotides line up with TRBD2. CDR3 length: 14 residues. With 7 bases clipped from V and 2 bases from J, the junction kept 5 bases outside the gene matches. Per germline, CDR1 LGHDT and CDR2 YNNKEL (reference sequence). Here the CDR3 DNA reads TGTGCCAGCACACCGGGACTAGCGACCTACGAGCAGTACTTC. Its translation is CASTPGLATYEQYF.

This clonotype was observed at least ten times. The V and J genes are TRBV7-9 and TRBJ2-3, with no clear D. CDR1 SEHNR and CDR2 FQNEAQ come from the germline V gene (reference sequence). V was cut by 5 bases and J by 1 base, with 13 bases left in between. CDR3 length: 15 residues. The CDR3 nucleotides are TGTGCCAGCAGCCTCCAGGTTAAACGCACAGATACGCAGTATTTT. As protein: CASSLQVKRTDTQYF.